The 23 T cell receptor beta chains given below trace back to one sample, sequenced in a study of T cell repertoires in aging, cancer and after chemotherapy (dated by TCRdb to 2018 to 2020). Sequencing instrument: Illumina MiSeq. Rearranged TRB sequences spanning V, D and J segments were amplified in a multiplex touch-down PCR with a mixed TRB-A/B primer pool. TCRdb trimmed public reads at Q25 via fastp, called clones via MiXCR and kept in-frame beta chains. Rows are unified per CDR3 protein, each entry keeping the most common DNA and genes. Present in this sample are about 4,100 distinct CDR3 sequences, more than 20% of which were seen just once. About 14% of the sample is held by the ten biggest clonotypes. TCR beta rearrangements were amplified from genomic DNA extracted from peripheral blood rather than from sorted cells or RNA. The sample comprised blood. Every receptor here comes from a human donor with a solid tumor.

The gene calls are TRBV6-1 and TRBJ2-3, with 12 nucleotides matching TRBD2. The J segment lost 7 bases and the V segment lost 5 bases, leaving 4 bases of the junction unmatched. The CDR3 extends over 14 amino acids. Germline CDR1 is MNHNS and CDR2 is SASEGT. The CDR3 here is CASSRTSGTHTQYF. The CDR3 DNA reads TGTGCCAGCAGTCGGACTAGCGGGACTCATACGCAGTATTTT.

By proportion, this clonotype is medium-sized. The chain recombines TRBV29-1 with TRBJ1-1, with D possibly matching TRBD1 (6 bases). The CDR3 is 10 amino acids. CDR1 SQVTM and CDR2 ANQGSEA come from the germline V gene. The V end lost 6 bases, the J end lost 7 bases, and 9 bases lay between the germline ends. The CDR3 loop is CSVRTVEAFF. Here the CDR3 DNA reads TGCAGCGTGAGGACAGTTGAAGCTTTCTTT.

In its sample, this clonotype is medium-sized. The gene calls are TRBV7-6 and TRBJ2-7, with 7 bases matching TRBD1. V lost 3 bases to trimming and J lost 3 bases; unmatched junction nucleotides: 5. The CDR3 is made up of 14 amino acids. The germline gives CDR1 SGHVS, CDR2 FNYEAQ. As DNA, the CDR3 is TGTGCCAGCAGCTTGGGGACAGAGATCTACGAGCAGTACTTC. This translates into CASSLGTEIYEQYF.

In the case of this clonotype: It may be a read error: a sequence one base away is much more abundant. The chain has TRBV6-1 and TRBJ2-7, with D possibly being TRBD2 (5 bases). The germline V gene has CDR1 MNHNS and CDR2 SASEGT. Trimming left V 4 bases short and J 2 bases short, with 12 bases between. The CDR3 has 14 residues. CDR3 DNA: TGTGCCAGCAGTGTACGGGGTTCTGCCTACGAGCAGTACTTC. Encoded protein: CASSVRGSAYEQYF.

This clonotype is classed as medium-sized. The rearrangement uses TRBV7-6 and TRBJ1-2, with 7 bases that match TRBD1. With 5 bases clipped from V and 3 bases from J, the junction kept 9 bases outside the gene matches. Germline CDR1 SGHVS, CDR2 FNYEAQ. This CDR3 spans 15 amino acids. CDR3 nucleotides: TGTGCCAGCAGCCCACCGGGACAGAACTACTATGGCTACACCTTC. This sequence encodes CASSPPGQNYYGYTF. The variable domain in full, completed from reference TRBV7-6 and TRBJ1-2, reads GAGVSQSPRYKVTKRGQDVALRCDPISGHVSLYWYRQALGQGPEFLTYFNYEAQQDKSGLPNDRFSAERPEGSISTLTIQRTEQRDSAMYRCASSPPGQNYYGYTFGSGTRLTVV.

The genes are TRBV7-9 and TRBJ2-1; 10 nucleotides align to TRBD2. Germline CDR1 SEHNR, CDR2 FQNEAQ (reference sequence). The CDR3 loop spans 18 amino acids. The ends lost 5 bases at V and 2 bases at J; junction bases unmatched: 12. Here the CDR3 reads CASSQRTVAGGTYNEQFF. Written as DNA, the CDR3 is TGTGCCAGCAGCCAAAGGACTGTAGCGGGAGGTACCTACAATGAGCAGTTCTTC.

The chain is built from TRBV13 and TRBJ2-1, with 8 bases that match TRBD1. After removal of 5 bases from V and 12 bases from J, the junction contained 15 bases not matched to a gene. Germline-derived CDR1 and CDR2 are PRHDT and FYEKMQ (reference sequence). The CDR3 extends over 15 amino acids. CDR3 nucleotides: TGTGCCAGCAGCACCGGGACAGGCAACGTGTTGGGGCAGTTCTTC. It yields the protein CASSTGTGNVLGQFF.

By proportion, this clonotype is medium-sized. The V and J genes are TRBV27 and TRBJ2-7; 8 nucleotides line up with TRBD2. Germline CDR1 is MNHEY and CDR2 is SMNVEV (reference sequence). The CDR3 spans 16 residues. V trimming: 5 bases; J trimming: 1 base; junction bases outside the gene matches: 10. The CDR3 region has the DNA TGTGCCAGCAGTCCTGGGAGCGGGAGAGGATCCTACGAGCAGTACTTC. It codes for CASSPGSGRGSYEQYF.

This clonotype has a handful of counts. The chain combines TRBV7-6 with TRBJ2-1; 9 bases line up with TRBD2. CDR3 size: 15 residues. CDR1 is SGHVS and CDR2 is FNYEAQ in the germline V gene. V gave up 7 bases and J gave up 5 bases; unmatched junction bases: 9. The CDR3 loop reads CASNLMTSGNNEQFF. The DNA of the CDR3 is TGTGCCAGCAACCTCATGACTAGCGGAAACAATGAGCAGTTCTTC.

This clonotype is deemed medium-sized. The chain is built from TRBV19 and TRBJ2-6; D gene ambiguous. Germline assignment: CDR1 LNHDA and CDR2 SQIVND (reference sequence). V was trimmed by 4 bases and J by 6 bases, leaving 13 bases between them. The CDR3 runs to 15 residues. DNA of the CDR3: TGTGCCAGTAGTACCGGCCGACCTGAGGCCAACGTCCTGACTTTC. This gives the protein CASSTGRPEANVLTF.

This clonotype occurred a few times. The chain uses TRBV20-1 and TRBJ2-5, with D possibly called TRBD1 or TRBD2 (5 bases each). CDR3 length: 15 amino acids. Germline loops: CDR1 DFQATT, CDR2 SNEGSKA (reference sequence). The germline V and J ends were trimmed by 5 bases and 9 bases, with 25 bases remaining between them. CDR3 nucleotides: TGCAGTGCTGAGACAGTGGAAAGACAGCCGGAGGCCCAGTACTTC. Translating gives CSAETVERQPEAQYF.

This chain joins TRBV29-1 and TRBJ2-3, with 9 bases matching TRBD2. Losses at the gene ends were 5 bases for V and 4 bases for J; bases not matched to a gene: 10. The CDR3 sequence is 15 residues long. Germline lookup yields CDR1 SQVTM and CDR2 ANQGSEA. The CDR3 reads CSVRASGARADTQYF. The DNA for the CDR3 is TGCAGCGTTCGTGCTAGCGGGGCCCGGGCAGATACGCAGTATTTT.

The chain carries TRBV27 and TRBJ2-7; TRBD2 matches 10 bases. The CDR3 loop spans 14 amino acids. V shed 6 bases and J 6 bases; nucleotides not matched to a gene: 8. Germline V CDR1 and CDR2: MNHEY, SMNVEV (reference sequence). In DNA, the CDR3 is TGTGCCAGCAGAGCGGGGCTAGCGGGAGCCGAGCAGTACTTC. As protein: CASRAGLAGAEQYF.

By share, this clonotype ranks as medium-sized. A read error may account for a junction end that differs from germline. This chain connects TRBV5-6 to TRBJ1-4; no reliable D call. Germline CDR1 reads SGHDT; CDR2 reads YYEEEE. This CDR3 contains 14 residues. DNA for the CDR3: TGTGCCAGCAGCTTGGCATCAACTGATGAAAAACTGTTTTTT. Protein product: CASSLASTDEKLFF. Full variable domain (outside the CDR3, taken from reference TRBV5-6 and TRBJ1-4): DAGVTQSPTHLIKTRGQQVTLRCSPKSGHDTVSWYQQALGQGPQFIFQYYEEEERQRGNFPDRFSGHQFPNYSSELNVNALLLGDSALYLCASSLASTDEKLFFGSGTQLSVL.

V is TRBV29-1 and J is TRBJ2-1; 8 bases line up with TRBD2. The CDR3 extends over 13 amino acids. The V segment lost 4 bases and the J segment 4 bases; nucleotides outside the gene matches: 3. The V gene's germline CDR1 is SQVTM and CDR2 ANQGSEA. The CDR3 DNA follows: TGCAGCGTTGCGAGCGGGAGATACAATGAGCAGTTCTTC. Protein product: CSVASGRYNEQFF.

This sequence joins TRBV20-1 and TRBJ2-1; the D gene is possibly TRBD2 (6 bases). Germline-derived CDR1 and CDR2 are DFQATT and SNEGSKA (reference sequence). Between the trimmed V and J ends, which lost 2 bases and 9 bases, there was a span of 26 bases. The CDR3 consists of 17 residues. This chain's CDR3 is CSARSKLVGLRQGEQFF. Written as DNA, the CDR3 is TGCAGTGCTAGATCCAAACTTGTGGGACTTCGCCAGGGTGAGCAGTTCTTC.

The V call is TRBV6-5, the J call TRBJ2-7, with D possibly being TRBD1 (6 bases). The length of the CDR3 is 14 residues. V shed 4 bases and J shed 4 bases, with 14 bases lying between them. Germline CDR1 reads MNHEY; CDR2 reads SVGAGI. The CDR3 sequence: CASSLWDTSYEQYF. Here the CDR3 DNA reads TGTGCCAGCAGTTTGTGGGACACCTCTTACGAGCAGTACTTC.

The J gene is TRBJ1-4, the V gene TRBV29-1, with TRBD1 identical over 11 bases. Trimming cost V 6 bases and J 7 bases; bases outside gene matches: 10. The CDR3 length is 15 residues. The germline V gene has CDR1 SQVTM and CDR2 ANQGSEA. In DNA, the CDR3 is TGCAGCGTCAGGACAGGGGGCGATTGGGGTGAAAAACTGTTTTTT. Its protein is CSVRTGGDWGEKLFF.

This clonotype turned up a few times. The gene calls are TRBV6-1 and TRBJ2-4; 12 nucleotides line up with TRBD2. Per germline, CDR1 MNHNS and CDR2 SASEGT. The trim removed 5 bases at V and 0 bases at J, leaving 14 bases unmatched. This CDR3 comprises 20 residues. The DNA of the CDR3 is TGTGCCAGCAGTTTCCCAGGGGGACTAGCGGGTGATCTAGCCAAAAACATTCAGTACTTC. Encoded protein: CASSFPGGLAGDLAKNIQYF.

This chain uses TRBV11-2 with TRBJ2-1, with 7 positions matching TRBD2. V shed 0 bases and J 12 bases; nucleotides not matched to a gene: 5. This CDR3 comprises 13 residues. Germline lookup yields CDR1 SGHAT and CDR2 FQNNGV. In DNA form, the CDR3 reads TGTGCCAGCAGCTTAGATCCTGAGCGGGGGCAGTTCTTC. This encodes CASSLDPERGQFF.

By sample share, this clonotype is medium-sized. V is TRBV18 and J is TRBJ2-6, with D unclear. Germline CDR1 KGHSH, CDR2 LQKENI. Trimming left V 4 bases short and J 2 bases short, with 6 bases between. CDR3 length: 14 amino acids. In DNA, the CDR3 is TGTGCCAGCTCACGCCCTGCTGGGGCCAACGTCCTGACTTTC. Amino acids: CASSRPAGANVLTF.

Concerning this clonotype itself: A much larger clonotype is one base distant, so this may be a read error. V usage is TRBV30 and J usage is TRBJ1-3, with D possibly TRBD1 on 6 matching bases. This CDR3 spans 13 amino acids. CDR1 and CDR2 (germline): GTSNPN, SVGIG (reference sequence). The CDR3 sequence is CAYGRGTGNTIYF. The CDR3 coding sequence is TGTGCTTATGGGAGGGGGACGGGAAACACCATATATTTT.

This clonotype ranks as medium-sized. V and J are TRBV30 and TRBJ1-5; D remains ambiguous. The length of the CDR3 is 13 residues. Germline V gene data show CDR1 as GTSNPN and CDR2 as SVGIG (reference sequence). Trimming shortened V by 3 bases and J by 0 bases, and 6 bases separated the two germline ends. CDR3 sequence (DNA): TGTGCCTGGAGCGAGGATAGCAATCAGCCCCAGCATTTT. Amino acids: CAWSEDSNQPQHF.